A single sample gave rise to the 27 T cell receptor beta chains below, sequenced in a study of blood T cell repertoires in COVID-19. Sequencing was performed with immunoSEQ multiplex PCR; in TCRdb, only in-frame clones are kept and a portion is missing. The repertoire holds some 240,000 clones, with roughly nine tenths as singletons. Sample: peripheral blood. These receptors came from a man in his 60s with COVID-19, enrolled during active disease.

The chain has TRBV11-3 and TRBJ2-3; the D is unclear. Trimming left V 4 bases short and J 7 bases short, with 9 bases between. Germline V gene sequence: CDR1 SGHNT, CDR2 YENEEA. CDR3 size: 12 residues. The CDR3: CASSSGWNTQYF. CDR3 DNA sequence: TGTGCCAGCAGCTCCGGGTGGAATACGCAGTATTTT.

This chain joins TRBV3-1 (or the pseudogene TRBV3-2) and TRBJ1-6; 8 bases line up with TRBD1. CDR3 length equals 16 residues. Looked up from germline, CDR1 is LGHDT and CDR2 is YNNKEL (reference sequence). With V trimmed by 6 bases and J by 2 bases, 6 bases remained unmatched. CDR3 sequence: CASRDRDRPYNSPLHF. Here the CDR3 DNA reads TGTGCCAGCAGGGACCGGGACAGGCCCTATAATTCACCCCTCCACTTT.

This clone was seen only once. The chain has TRBV30 and TRBJ2-2; 12 nucleotides match TRBD2. The CDR3 length is 17 residues. The trim removed 2 bases at V and 3 bases at J, leaving 7 bases unmatched. The germline CDR1 and CDR2 sequences are GTSNPN and SVGIG (reference sequence). CDR3 sequence reads: CAWSIPSGGEYTGELFF. The CDR3 DNA reads as TGTGCCTGGAGTATCCCTAGCGGGGGGGAATACACCGGGGAGCTGTTTTTT.

V usage is TRBV21-1 and J usage is TRBJ2-2; the table's D gene call, TRBD1, was not cross checked with the DNA. TRBV21-1 has pseudogene status. The CDR3 spans 17 residues. CDR3 protein: CASSTQTGGANTGELFF. The DNA for the CDR3 is TGTGCCAGCAGCACCCAGACAGGGGGTGCGAACACCGGGGAGCTGTTTTTT.

V gene TRBV7-2 combines with J gene TRBJ2-7, with 10 bases that match TRBD2. The CDR3 contains 16 residues. Germline CDR1 and CDR2: SGHTA and FQGNSA. V shed 1 base and J 2 bases; nucleotides not matched to a gene: 5. The CDR3 region is CASSLGTSGVPYEQYF. The CDR3 nucleotides are TGTGCCAGCAGCTTAGGAACTAGCGGGGTCCCCTACGAGCAGTACTTC.

CDR3 sequence: CASSQGQGGRWREKLFF. The CDR3 bases are TGCGCCAGCAGCCAGGGACAGGGAGGGAGGTGGAGGGAAAAACTGTTTTTT. The J gene is TRBJ1-4, the V gene TRBV4-3, with 9 positions matching TRBD1. CDR1 is LGHNA, CDR2 YSLEER, per germline. The CDR3 is 17 residues long. V gave up 3 bases and J gave up 8 bases; unmatched junction bases: 13.

This chain links TRBV11-2 with TRBJ2-7; a possible D gene is TRBD2 (6 bases). Germline loops: CDR1 SGHAT, CDR2 FQNNGV. Trimming removed 5 bases from V and 4 bases from J, with 21 bases in between. The CDR3 loop spans 16 amino acids. CDR3 sequence reads: CASSLGTGARGYEQYF. The CDR3 nucleotides read TGTGCCAGCAGCCTTGGGACTGGGGCTCGGGGTTACGAGCAGTACTTC.

This sequence joins TRBV4-3 and TRBJ1-6; 8 bases are a match to TRBD1. Germline V gene sequence: CDR1 LGHNA, CDR2 YSLEER. The CDR3 is made up of 14 amino acids. V lost 4 bases, J lost 7 bases, and 3 bases stayed unmatched. The CDR3 DNA reads TGCGCCAGCAGCCGCGGGACAGGAAATTCACCCCTCCACTTT. This gives the protein CASSRGTGNSPLHF.

The chain links TRBV5-1 to TRBJ1-3; D might be TRBD1 (5 bases). Germline values: CDR1 SGHRS, CDR2 YFSETQ. The CDR3 is 17 amino acids. V was clipped by 7 bases and J by 3 bases, with 23 bases between them. CDR3: CASASDRGTKGGNTIYF. The CDR3 bases are TGCGCCAGCGCTAGTGATCGGGGGACCAAGGGTGGAAACACCATATATTTT.

The chain carries TRBV29-1 and TRBJ2-2; 7 bases are shared with TRBD1. V shed 5 bases, J shed 8 bases, and the junction held 2 bases outside the gene matches. The CDR3 spans 11 residues. Germline V lookup: CDR1 SQVTM, CDR2 ANQGSEA. CDR3 residues: CSVYRGGELFF. DNA for the CDR3: TGCAGCGTTTACAGGGGAGGGGAGCTGTTTTTT.

This chain uses TRBV7-2 with TRBJ1-5; 8 bases line up with TRBD1. Germline-derived CDR1 and CDR2 are SGHTA and FQGNSA. This CDR3 has 14 residues. V lost 4 bases to trimming and J lost 2 bases; unmatched junction nucleotides: 1. The CDR3: CASSSGGGNQPQHF. CDR3 DNA sequence: TGTGCCAGCAGCTCAGGGGGCGGCAATCAGCCCCAGCATTTT.

This clone was detected a few times. This CDR3 is also generated by other DNA sequences in the sample. The CDR3 reads CASSSTGDEQYF. The CDR3 DNA follows: TGTGCCAGCAGCTCGACAGGGGACGAGCAGTACTTC. This chain connects TRBV7-9 to TRBJ2-7, with TRBD1 identical over 8 bases. The length of the CDR3 is 12 residues. Trimming removed 4 bases from V and 5 bases from J; junction bases left unmatched: 1. Germline CDR1 reads SEHNR; CDR2 reads FQNEAQ (reference sequence).

J is TRBJ1-3 and V is TRBV4-1, with D tentatively TRBD1 (5 bases). V lost 0 bases, J lost 3 bases, and 15 bases lay in between. Per germline, CDR1 MGHRA and CDR2 YSYEKL. The CDR3 is 17 amino acids. This CDR3 reads CASSQDLGTGFGNTIYF. CDR3 bases: TGCGCCAGCAGCCAAGATCTTGGTACAGGTTTTGGAAACACCATATATTTT.

CDR3 protein: CASSQDPSTYAEQFF. The CDR3, as DNA: TGCGCCAGCAGCCAAGACCCCTCTACGTACGCTGAGCAGTTCTTC. The chain is built from TRBV4-1 and TRBJ2-1; D unclear. V was clipped by 0 bases and J by 9 bases, with 15 bases between them. The CDR3 loop spans 15 amino acids. Germline V gene sequence: CDR1 MGHRA, CDR2 YSYEKL.

The chain couples TRBV19 to TRBJ2-3; 7 bases align to TRBD1. The germline CDR1 and CDR2 sequences are LNHDA and SQIVND (reference sequence). This CDR3 has 15 residues. V gave up 5 bases and J gave up 3 bases; unmatched junction bases: 8. The CDR3 nucleotides read TGTGCCAGTAGTGCCGGGACAGTGGGTACAGATACGCAGTATTTT. Translating gives CASSAGTVGTDTQYF.

The V and J genes are TRBV7-2 and TRBJ2-5; 13 bases fit TRBD2. The CDR3 covers 16 residues. CDR1 SGHTA and CDR2 FQGNSA come from the germline V gene. V was clipped by 5 bases and J by 3 bases; unmatched bases: 6. The CDR3 sequence: CASSPVGTSGEETQYF. CDR3 DNA sequence: TGTGCCAGCAGCCCAGTGGGGACTAGCGGGGAAGAGACCCAGTACTTC.

The CDR3 nucleotides are TGTGCCAGTAGTATCGAGTTCAATGAGCAGTTCTTC. Protein product: CASSIEFNEQFF. The V call is TRBV19, the J call TRBJ2-1, with D uncertain. V lost 3 bases, J lost 6 bases, and 6 bases lay in between. The CDR3 consists of 12 residues. The germline V gene has CDR1 LNHDA and CDR2 SQIVND (reference sequence). Full variable domain (missing parts from reference TRBV19 and TRBJ2-1): DGGITQSPKYLFRKEGQNVTLSCEQNLNHDAMYWYRQDPGQGLRLIYYSQIVNDFQKGDIAEGYSVSREKKESFPLTVTSAQKNPTAFYLCASSIEFNEQFFGPGTRLTVL.

The J gene is TRBJ2-3, the V gene TRBV24-1; 9 positions agree with TRBD2. Per the germline V gene, CDR1 is KGHDR and CDR2 is SFDVKD. This CDR3 contains 16 residues. Unmatched junction bases numbered 3, after V lost 3 bases and J lost 0 bases. In DNA form, the CDR3 reads TGTGCCACCAGTGATGCGCGGGAGGGGAGCACAGATACGCAGTATTTT. This translates into CATSDAREGSTDTQYF.

The rearrangement links TRBV18 to TRBJ1-6; D possibly corresponds to TRBD1 (6 bases). Germline CDR1 reads KGHSH; CDR2 reads LQKENI. The CDR3 covers 15 residues. Trimming left V 6 bases short and J 7 bases short, with 16 bases between. The CDR3 sequence is CASSSDRPANSPLHF. Written as DNA, the CDR3 is TGTGCCAGCTCGTCCGACAGGCCGGCGAATTCACCCCTCCACTTT.

The chain is built from TRBV19 and TRBJ1-5; D is undetermined. The CDR3 totals 14 residues. V was trimmed by 4 bases and J by 5 bases, leaving 12 bases between them. Germline V gene sequence: CDR1 LNHDA, CDR2 SQIVND (reference sequence). CDR3 nucleotides: TGTGCCAGTAGTAGCGGCACCCACTATCAGCCCCAGCATTTT. The encoded protein is CASSSGTHYQPQHF.

The J gene is TRBJ2-1, the V gene TRBV7-2; TRBD1 might be the D (6 bases). V lost 4 bases, J lost 4 bases, and 11 bases lay in between. The germline V gene has CDR1 SGHTA and CDR2 FQGNSA. This CDR3 is 14 amino acids long. CDR3 in amino acids: CASSSMTGYNEQFF. CDR3 in DNA: TGTGCCAGCAGCTCAATGACAGGATACAATGAGCAGTTCTTC.

J is TRBJ1-5 and V is TRBV7-2; TRBD1 matches at 8 bases. Trimming cost V 5 bases and J 7 bases; bases outside gene matches: 10. CDR3 length: 15 residues. Germline CDR1 reads SGHTA; CDR2 reads FQGNSA. CDR3 in DNA: TGTGCCAGCAGCCCATCAGGGGGCGCGACCCAGCCCCAGCATTTT. This gives the protein CASSPSGGATQPQHF.

This sequence joins TRBV5-1 and TRBJ2-4; 7 positions agree with TRBD1. This CDR3 is 13 amino acids long. Per germline, CDR1 SGHRS and CDR2 YFSETQ. V trimming: 1 base; J trimming: 9 bases; junction bases outside the gene matches: 4. CDR3 DNA sequence: TGCGCCAGCAGCTTGTTAGGGGGCGGCATTCAGTACTTC. It codes for CASSLLGGGIQYF.

This clone was recorded a few times. V gene TRBV18 combines with J gene TRBJ2-7, with 8 bases fitting TRBD1. The CDR3 is made up of 14 amino acids. Germline CDR1 is KGHSH and CDR2 is LQKENI. V lost 1 base and J lost 4; bases outside the gene matches: 3. Here the CDR3 reads CASSPRTGQYEQYF. The CDR3 region has the DNA TGTGCCAGCTCACCACGGACAGGGCAGTACGAGCAGTACTTC.

The chain recombines TRBV2 with TRBJ2-1; 8 bases line up with TRBD2. Per the germline V gene, CDR1 is SNHLY and CDR2 is FYNNEI. With V trimmed by 2 bases and J by 6 bases, 12 bases remained unmatched. The CDR3 sequence is 17 residues long. The CDR3 DNA reads TGTGCCAGCAGTGAACTGGGCCTTAGCGGGACCGCCAATGAGCAGTTCTTC. This encodes CASSELGLSGTANEQFF.

The rearrangement uses TRBV20-1 and TRBJ2-1, with 13 bases aligning to TRBD2. Germline CDR1 reads DFQATT; CDR2 reads SNEGSKA (reference sequence). V lost 3 bases, J lost 6 bases, and 5 bases stayed unmatched. The CDR3 has 15 residues. The CDR3: CSASATSGRGNEQFF. DNA for the CDR3: TGCAGTGCTAGTGCAACTAGCGGGAGGGGCAATGAGCAGTTCTTC.

The V gene is TRBV30, the J gene TRBJ1-5; TRBD1 agrees at 9 bases. Germline loops: CDR1 GTSNPN, CDR2 SVGIG (reference sequence). The CDR3 has 17 residues. V trimming: 0 bases; J trimming: 2 bases; junction bases outside the gene matches: 8. CDR3 DNA sequence: TGTGCCTGGAGTGTACCTCGGACAGGGGTAGGCAATCAGCCCCAGCATTTT. Protein: CAWSVPRTGVGNQPQHF.